This TCR beta chain is drawn from a study of shared clonotypes between healthy human individuals. Study background: The donors, two women and a few men, were aged 18 to 49.

Germline values: CDR1 ENHRY, CDR2 SYGVKD. The CDR3 consists of 13 residues. V was clipped by 3 bases and J by 2 bases, with 8 bases between them. Each subset's genomic DNA was split evenly across several immunoSEQ plates. Each unsorted PBMC replicate got 300 ng genomic DNA, approximately 29,000 genomes. Authors' data handling: Junction-only sequences produced by ImmunoSEQ had no quality scores, so filtering differed. The repertoire was sequenced with immunoSEQ multiplex PCR; TCRdb's copy has only in-frame clones and lacks some. V, J and clone size derive from that table, while D and trimming were established from the DNA sequence. The table shows about 490,000 clones, with 76% occurring only once.

The gene calls are TRBV10-3 and TRBJ2-7; a possible D gene is TRBD2 (5 bases). This clonotype was obtained from a woman aged 40-49 years in good health. Some clones in this sample may be carry-over from other donors' samples. The sequencing input was PBMCs. CDR3 residues: CAISDRTAYEQYF. The CDR3 coding sequence is TGTGCCATCAGTGACCGGACTGCCTACGAGCAGTACTTC.